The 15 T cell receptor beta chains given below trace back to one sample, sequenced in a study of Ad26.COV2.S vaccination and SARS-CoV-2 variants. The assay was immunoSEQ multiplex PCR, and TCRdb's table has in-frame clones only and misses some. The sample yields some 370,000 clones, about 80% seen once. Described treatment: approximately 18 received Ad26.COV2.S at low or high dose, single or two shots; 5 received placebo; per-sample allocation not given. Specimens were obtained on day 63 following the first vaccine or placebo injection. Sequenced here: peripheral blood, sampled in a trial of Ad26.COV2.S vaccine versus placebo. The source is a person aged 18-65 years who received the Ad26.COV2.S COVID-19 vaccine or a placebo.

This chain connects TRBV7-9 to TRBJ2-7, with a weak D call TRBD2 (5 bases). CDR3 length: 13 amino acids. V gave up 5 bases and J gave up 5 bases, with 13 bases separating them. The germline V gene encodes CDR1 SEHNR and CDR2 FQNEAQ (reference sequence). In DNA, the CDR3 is TGTGCCAGCAGCCCCGAGGGATTCCACGAGCAGTACTTC. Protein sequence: CASSPEGFHEQYF.

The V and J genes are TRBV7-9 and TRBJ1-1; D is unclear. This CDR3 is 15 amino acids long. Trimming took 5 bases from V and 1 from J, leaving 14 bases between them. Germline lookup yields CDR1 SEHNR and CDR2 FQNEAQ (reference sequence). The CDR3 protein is CASSPYGVTNTEAFF. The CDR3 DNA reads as TGTGCCAGCAGCCCCTACGGGGTTACGAACACTGAAGCTTTCTTT.

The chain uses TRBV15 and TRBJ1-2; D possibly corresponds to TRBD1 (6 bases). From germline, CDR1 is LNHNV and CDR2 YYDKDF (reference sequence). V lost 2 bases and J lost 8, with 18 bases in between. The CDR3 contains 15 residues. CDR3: CATSRIGGGTLGYTF. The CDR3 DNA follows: TGTGCCACCAGCAGAATCGGGGGAGGGACACTAGGCTACACCTTC.

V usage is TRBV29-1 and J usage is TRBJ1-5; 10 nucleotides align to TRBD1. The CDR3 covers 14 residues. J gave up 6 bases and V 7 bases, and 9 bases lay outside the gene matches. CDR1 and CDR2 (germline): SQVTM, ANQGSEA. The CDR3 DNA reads TGCAGCGCCAAGACAGGGGGCTTGGGTCAGCCCCAGCATTTT. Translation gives CSAKTGGLGQPQHF.

The CDR3 here is CASSLSFERERLSGANVLTF. CDR3 DNA: TGTGCCAGCAGCTTATCTTTTGAGAGGGAGAGACTCTCGGGGGCCAACGTCCTGACTTTC. The chain has TRBV11-3 and TRBJ2-6, with D maybe TRBD2 (5 bases). Germline V lookup: CDR1 SGHNT, CDR2 YENEEA. Trimming shortened V by 2 bases and J by 4 bases, and 24 bases separated the two germline ends. The CDR3 sequence is 20 residues long.

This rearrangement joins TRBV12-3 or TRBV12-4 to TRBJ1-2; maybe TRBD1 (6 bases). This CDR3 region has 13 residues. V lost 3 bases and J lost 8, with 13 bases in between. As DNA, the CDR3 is TGTGCCAGCAGTTTTGGGGGGCTTGGCGGCTACACCTTC. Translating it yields CASSFGGLGGYTF.

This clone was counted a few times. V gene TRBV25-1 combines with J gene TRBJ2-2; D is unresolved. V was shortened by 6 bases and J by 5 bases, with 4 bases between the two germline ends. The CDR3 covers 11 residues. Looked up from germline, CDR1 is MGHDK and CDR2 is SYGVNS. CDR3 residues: CASRGTGELFF. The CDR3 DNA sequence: TGTGCCAGCAGAGGGACCGGGGAGCTGTTTTTT.

CDR3 nucleotide sequence: TGTGCCAGCAGCTCCCGGGACGGGCAAGAGACCCAGTACTTC. Its protein product is CASSSRDGQETQYF. V usage is TRBV5-4 and J usage is TRBJ2-5; either TRBD1 or TRBD2 may fit D (5 bases each). Germline assignment: CDR1 SGHNT and CDR2 YYREEE (reference sequence). This CDR3 is 14 amino acids long. The V end lost 3 bases, the J end lost 2 bases, and 11 bases lay between the germline ends. The complete variable domain, with remaining parts taken from reference TRBV5-4 and TRBJ2-5, reads ETGVTQSPTHLIKTRGQQVTLRCSSQSGHNTVSWYQQALGQGPQFIFQYYREEENGRGNFPPRFSGLQFPNYSSELNVNALELDDSALYLCASSSRDGQETQYFGPGTRLLVL.

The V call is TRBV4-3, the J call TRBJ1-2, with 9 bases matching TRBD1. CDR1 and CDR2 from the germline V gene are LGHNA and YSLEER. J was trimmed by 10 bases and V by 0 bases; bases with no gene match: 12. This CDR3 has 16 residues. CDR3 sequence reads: CASSQDGTWDRDSYTF. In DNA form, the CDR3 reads TGCGCCAGCAGCCAAGACGGGACCTGGGACAGGGACTCCTACACCTTC.

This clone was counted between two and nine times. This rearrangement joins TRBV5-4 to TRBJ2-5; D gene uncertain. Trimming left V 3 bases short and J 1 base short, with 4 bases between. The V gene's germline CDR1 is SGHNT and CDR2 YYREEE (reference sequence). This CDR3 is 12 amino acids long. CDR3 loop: CASSWPQETQYF. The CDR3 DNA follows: TGTGCCAGCAGCTGGCCCCAAGAGACCCAGTACTTC.

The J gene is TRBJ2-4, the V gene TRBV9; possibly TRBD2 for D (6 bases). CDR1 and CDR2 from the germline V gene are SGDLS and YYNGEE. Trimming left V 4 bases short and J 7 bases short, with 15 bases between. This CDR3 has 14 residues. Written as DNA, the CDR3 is TGTGCCAGCAGCCGGGATGGAGGGTTGAACATTCAGTACTTC. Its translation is CASSRDGGLNIQYF.

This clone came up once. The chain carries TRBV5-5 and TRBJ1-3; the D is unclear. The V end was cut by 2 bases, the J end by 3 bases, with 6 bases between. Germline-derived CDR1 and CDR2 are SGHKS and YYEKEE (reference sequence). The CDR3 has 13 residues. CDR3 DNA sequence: TGTGCCAGCAGCTTCAACAGTGGAAACACCATATATTTT. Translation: CASSFNSGNTIYF. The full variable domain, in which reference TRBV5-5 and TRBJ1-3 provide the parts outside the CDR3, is DAGVTQSPTHLIKTRGQQVTLRCSPISGHKSVSWYQQVLGQGPQFIFQYYEKEERGRGNFPDRFSARQFPNYSSELNVNALLLGDSALYLCASSFNSGNTIYFGEGSWLTVV.

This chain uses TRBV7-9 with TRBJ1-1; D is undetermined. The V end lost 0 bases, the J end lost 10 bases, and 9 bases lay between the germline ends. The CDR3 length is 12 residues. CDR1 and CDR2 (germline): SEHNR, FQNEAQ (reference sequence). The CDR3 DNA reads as TGTGCCAGCAGCTTAGCAGGCTCAGGAGCTTTCTTT. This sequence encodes CASSLAGSGAFF. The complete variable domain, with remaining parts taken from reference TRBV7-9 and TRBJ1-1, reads DTGVSQNPRHKITKRGQNVTFRCDPISEHNRLYWYRQTLGQGPEFLTYFQNEAQLEKSRLLSDRFSAERPKGSFSTLEIQRTEQGDSAMYLCASSLAGSGAFFGQGTRLTVV.

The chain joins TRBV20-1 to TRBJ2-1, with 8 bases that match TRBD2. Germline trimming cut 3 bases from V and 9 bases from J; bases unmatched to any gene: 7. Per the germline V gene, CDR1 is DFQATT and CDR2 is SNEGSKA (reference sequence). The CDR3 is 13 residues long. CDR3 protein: CSASWLAGSEQFF. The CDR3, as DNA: TGCAGTGCTAGTTGGTTAGCGGGGTCTGAGCAGTTCTTC.

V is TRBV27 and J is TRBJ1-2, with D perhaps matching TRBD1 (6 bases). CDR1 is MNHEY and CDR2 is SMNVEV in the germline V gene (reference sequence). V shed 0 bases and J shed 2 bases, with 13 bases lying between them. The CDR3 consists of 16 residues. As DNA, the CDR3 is TGTGCCAGCAGTTTATCTGTAAGGGGGGGCAACTATGGCTACACCTTC. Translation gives CASSLSVRGGNYGYTF.